This TCR beta chain was recorded in a study of T cells in Graves' hyperthyroidism and ophthalmopathy. The CDR3 has 14 amino acids. Germline loops: CDR1 MDHEN, CDR2 SYDVKM. The V end was cut by 2 bases, the J end by 0 bases, with 2 bases between. Uncontrolled infection, other autoimmune disease, pregnancy or lactation led to exclusion. It was RNA transcripts that yielded the amplified TCR beta CDR3 regions. HTBI primers were used for first-round RT-PCR of the TCR CDR3. Each CDR3 protein is one row after TCRdb ran MiXCR on the multiplex PCR reads. The sample consists of 640,000 or so distinct CDR3 sequences, 12% to 15% of them appearing once. This clonotype showed up many times.

The TCR comes from a young woman with Graves' ophthalmopathy. The specimen sequenced was blood. This chain uses TRBV28 with TRBJ2-6; D call uncertain. The CDR3 DNA follows: TGTGCCAGCAGTTTACACTCTGGGGCCAACGTCCTGACTTTC. This encodes CASSLHSGANVLTF. The full variable domain, completed using reference TRBV28 and TRBJ2-6, is DVKVTQSSRYLVKRTGEKVFLECVQDMDHENMFWYRQDPGLGLRLIYFSYDVKMKEKGDIPEGYSVSREKKERFSLILESASTNQTSMYLCASSLHSGANVLTFGAGSRLTVL.